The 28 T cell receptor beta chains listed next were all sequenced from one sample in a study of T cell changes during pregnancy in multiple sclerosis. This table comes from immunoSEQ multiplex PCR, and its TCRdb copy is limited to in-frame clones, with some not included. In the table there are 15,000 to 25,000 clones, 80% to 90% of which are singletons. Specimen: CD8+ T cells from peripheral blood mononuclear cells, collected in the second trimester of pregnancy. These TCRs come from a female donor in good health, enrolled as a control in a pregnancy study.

In DNA form, the CDR3 reads TGTGCCAGCCGGACAGGGGAGCAAGAGACCCAGTACTTC. It specifies CASRTGEQETQYF. The rearrangement links TRBV7-9 to TRBJ2-5, with 9 bases identical to TRBD1. CDR3 length: 13 amino acids. Trimming at V came to 8 bases and at J to 2 bases, leaving 3 bases not matched to a gene. Germline loops: CDR1 SEHNR, CDR2 FQNEAQ (reference sequence).

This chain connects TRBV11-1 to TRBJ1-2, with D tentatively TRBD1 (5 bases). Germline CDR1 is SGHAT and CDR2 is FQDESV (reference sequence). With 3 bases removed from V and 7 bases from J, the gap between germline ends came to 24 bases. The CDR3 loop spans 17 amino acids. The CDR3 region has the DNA TGTGCCAGCAGCTTTCGTCCAGGGATGAATCCCATCGGTGGCTACACCTTC. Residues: CASSFRPGMNPIGGYTF. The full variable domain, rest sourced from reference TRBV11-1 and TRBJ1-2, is EAEVAQSPRYKITEKSQAVAFWCDPISGHATLYWYRQILGQGPELLVQFQDESVVDDSQLPKDRFSAERLKGVDSTLKIQPAELGDSAMYLCASSFRPGMNPIGGYTFGSGTRLTVV.

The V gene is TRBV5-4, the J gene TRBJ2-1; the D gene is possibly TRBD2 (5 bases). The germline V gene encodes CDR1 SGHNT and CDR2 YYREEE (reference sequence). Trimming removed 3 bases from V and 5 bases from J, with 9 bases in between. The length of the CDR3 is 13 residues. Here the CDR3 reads CASSSGLNNEQFF. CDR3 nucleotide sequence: TGTGCCAGCAGCTCCGGACTCAACAATGAGCAGTTCTTC.

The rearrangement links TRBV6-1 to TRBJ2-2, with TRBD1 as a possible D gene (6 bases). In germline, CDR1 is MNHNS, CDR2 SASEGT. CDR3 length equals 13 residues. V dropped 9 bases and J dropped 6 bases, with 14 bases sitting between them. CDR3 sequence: CASGTGTPGELFF. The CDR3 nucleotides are TGTGCCAGTGGGACCGGGACACCCGGGGAGCTGTTTTTT.

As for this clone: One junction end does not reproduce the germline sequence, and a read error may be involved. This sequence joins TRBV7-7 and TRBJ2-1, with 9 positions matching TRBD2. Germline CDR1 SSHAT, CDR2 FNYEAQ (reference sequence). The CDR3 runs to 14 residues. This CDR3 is CASSPAGGTFEQFF. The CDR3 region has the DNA TGTGCTAGCAGCCCGGCGGGGGGGACTTTTGAGCAGTTCTTC.

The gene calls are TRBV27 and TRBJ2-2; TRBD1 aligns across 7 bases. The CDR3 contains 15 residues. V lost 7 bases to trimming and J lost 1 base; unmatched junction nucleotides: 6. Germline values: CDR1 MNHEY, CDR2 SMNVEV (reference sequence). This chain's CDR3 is CASTDRVLNTGELFF. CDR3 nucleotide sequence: TGTGCCAGCACAGACAGGGTCTTGAACACCGGGGAGCTGTTTTTT.

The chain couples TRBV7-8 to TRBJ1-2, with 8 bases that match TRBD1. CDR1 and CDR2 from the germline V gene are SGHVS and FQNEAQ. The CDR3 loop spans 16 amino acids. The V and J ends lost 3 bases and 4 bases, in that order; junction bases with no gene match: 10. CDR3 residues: CASSFGLDRGAYGYTF. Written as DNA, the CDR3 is TGTGCCAGCAGCTTTGGACTCGACAGGGGTGCCTATGGCTACACCTTC.

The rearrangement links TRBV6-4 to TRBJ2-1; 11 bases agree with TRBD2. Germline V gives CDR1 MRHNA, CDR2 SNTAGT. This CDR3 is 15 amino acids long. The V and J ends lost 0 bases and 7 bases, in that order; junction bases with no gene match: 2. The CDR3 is CASSDSSGGANEQFF. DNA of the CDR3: TGTGCCAGCAGTGACTCTAGCGGGGGGGCAAATGAGCAGTTCTTC.

The CDR3 loop reads CASSLAKGATPNEQFF. The CDR3, as DNA: TGTGCCAGCAGCTTGGCCAAGGGGGCTACCCCCAATGAGCAGTTCTTC. V is TRBV5-5 and J is TRBJ2-1; 7 positions agree with TRBD1. The J segment lost 6 bases and the V segment lost 0 bases, leaving 9 bases of the junction unmatched. CDR1 is SGHKS, CDR2 YYEKEE, per germline (reference sequence). The CDR3 totals 16 residues.

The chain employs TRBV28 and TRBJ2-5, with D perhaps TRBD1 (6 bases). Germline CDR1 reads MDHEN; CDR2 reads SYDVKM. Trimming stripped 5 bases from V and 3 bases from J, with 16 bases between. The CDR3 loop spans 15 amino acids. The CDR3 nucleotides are TGTGCCAGCAGTCCCCCCCCAGGGGACGAAGAGACCCAGTACTTC. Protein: CASSPPPGDEETQYF.

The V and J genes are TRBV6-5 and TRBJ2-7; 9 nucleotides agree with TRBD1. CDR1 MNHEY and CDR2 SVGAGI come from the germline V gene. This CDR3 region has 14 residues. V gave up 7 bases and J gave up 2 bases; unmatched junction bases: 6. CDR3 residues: CASNPTGGTYEQYF. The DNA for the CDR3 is TGTGCCAGCAATCCGACAGGGGGAACCTACGAGCAGTACTTC.

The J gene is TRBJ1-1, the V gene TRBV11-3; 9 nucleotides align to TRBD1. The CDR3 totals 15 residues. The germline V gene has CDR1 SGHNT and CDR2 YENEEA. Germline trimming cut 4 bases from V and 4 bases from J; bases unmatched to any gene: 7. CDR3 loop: CASSSVRQGGTEAFF. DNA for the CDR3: TGTGCCAGCAGCTCAGTCCGACAGGGGGGCACTGAAGCTTTCTTT.

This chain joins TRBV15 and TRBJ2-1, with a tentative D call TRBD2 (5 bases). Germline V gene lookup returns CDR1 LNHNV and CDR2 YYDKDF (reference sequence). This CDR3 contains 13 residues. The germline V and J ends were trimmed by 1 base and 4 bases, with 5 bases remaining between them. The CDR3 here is CATSRGGYNEQFF. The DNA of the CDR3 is TGTGCCACCAGCAGAGGCGGGTACAATGAGCAGTTCTTC.

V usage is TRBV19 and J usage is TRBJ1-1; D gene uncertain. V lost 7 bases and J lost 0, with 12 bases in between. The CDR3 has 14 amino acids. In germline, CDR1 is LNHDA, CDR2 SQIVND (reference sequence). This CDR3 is CASIVGGLNTEAFF. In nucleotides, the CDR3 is TGTGCCAGTATCGTAGGAGGCTTGAACACTGAAGCTTTCTTT.

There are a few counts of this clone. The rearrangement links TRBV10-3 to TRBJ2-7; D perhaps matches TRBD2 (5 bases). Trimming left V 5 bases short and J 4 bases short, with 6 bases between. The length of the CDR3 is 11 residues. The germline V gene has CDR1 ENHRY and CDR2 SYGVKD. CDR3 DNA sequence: TGTGCCATCAGTCGGGGATACGAGCAGTACTTC. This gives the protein CAISRGYEQYF.

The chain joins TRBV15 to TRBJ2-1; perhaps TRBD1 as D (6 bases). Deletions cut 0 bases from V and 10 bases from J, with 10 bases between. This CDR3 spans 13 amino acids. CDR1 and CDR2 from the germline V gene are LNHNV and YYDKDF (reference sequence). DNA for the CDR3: TGTGCCACCAGCAGAGAAAGGGGGAGCGAGCAGTTCTTC. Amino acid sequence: CATSRERGSEQFF.

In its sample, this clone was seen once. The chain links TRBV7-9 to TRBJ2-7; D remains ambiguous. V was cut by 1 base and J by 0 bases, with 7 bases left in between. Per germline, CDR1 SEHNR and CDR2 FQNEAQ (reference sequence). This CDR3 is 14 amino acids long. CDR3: CASSLVTSSYEQYF. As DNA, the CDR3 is TGTGCCAGCAGCTTAGTTACGAGCTCCTACGAGCAGTACTTC.

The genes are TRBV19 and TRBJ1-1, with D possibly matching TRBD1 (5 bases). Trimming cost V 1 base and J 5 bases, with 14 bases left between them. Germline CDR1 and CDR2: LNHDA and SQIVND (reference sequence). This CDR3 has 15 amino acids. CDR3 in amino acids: CASSIVQGQWTEAFF. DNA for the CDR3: TGTGCCAGTAGTATAGTCCAGGGCCAGTGGACTGAAGCTTTCTTT.

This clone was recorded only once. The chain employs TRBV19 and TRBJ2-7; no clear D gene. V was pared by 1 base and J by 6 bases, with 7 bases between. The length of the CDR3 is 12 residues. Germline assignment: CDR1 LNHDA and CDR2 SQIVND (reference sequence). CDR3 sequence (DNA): TGTGCCAGTAGTATAGGAGTATCCGAGCAGTACTTC. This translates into CASSIGVSEQYF.

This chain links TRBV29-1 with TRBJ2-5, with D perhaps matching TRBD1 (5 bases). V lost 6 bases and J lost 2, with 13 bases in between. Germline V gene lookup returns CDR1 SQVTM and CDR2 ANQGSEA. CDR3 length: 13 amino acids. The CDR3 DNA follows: TGCAGCGTGGGCCGGACATATCAAGAGACCCAGTACTTC. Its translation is CSVGRTYQETQYF.

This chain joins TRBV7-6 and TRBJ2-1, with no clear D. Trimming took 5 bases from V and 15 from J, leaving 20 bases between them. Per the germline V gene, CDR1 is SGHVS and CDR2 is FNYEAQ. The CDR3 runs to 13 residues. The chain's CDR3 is CASSPPASPAPFF. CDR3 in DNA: TGTGCCAGCAGCCCCCCTGCTAGTCCCGCACCGTTCTTC. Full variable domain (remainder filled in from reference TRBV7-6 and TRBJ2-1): GAGVSQSPRYKVTKRGQDVALRCDPISGHVSLYWYRQALGQGPEFLTYFNYEAQQDKSGLPNDRFSAERPEGSISTLTIQRTEQRDSAMYRCASSPPASPAPFFGPGTRLTVL.

This CDR3 is CASSRGTVVTGELFF. The CDR3 bases are TGTGCCAGCAGTCGCGGGACAGTGGTCACCGGGGAGCTGTTTTTT. The genes are TRBV27 and TRBJ2-2; TRBD1 might be the D (7 bases). Germline CDR1 MNHEY, CDR2 SMNVEV (reference sequence). The CDR3 covers 15 residues. V was trimmed by 5 bases and J by 4 bases, leaving 14 bases between them.

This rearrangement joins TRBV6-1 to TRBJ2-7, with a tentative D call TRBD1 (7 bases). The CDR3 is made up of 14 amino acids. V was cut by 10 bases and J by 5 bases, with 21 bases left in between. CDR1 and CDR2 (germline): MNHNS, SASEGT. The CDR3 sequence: CATQGTGTADEQYF. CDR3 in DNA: TGTGCCACCCAAGGGACTGGGACAGCTGACGAGCAGTACTTC.

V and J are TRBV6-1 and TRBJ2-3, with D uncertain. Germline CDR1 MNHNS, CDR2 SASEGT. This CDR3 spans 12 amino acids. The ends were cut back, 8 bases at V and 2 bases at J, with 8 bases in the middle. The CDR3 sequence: CASGEATDTQYF. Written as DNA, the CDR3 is TGTGCCAGCGGAGAGGCCACAGATACGCAGTATTTT.

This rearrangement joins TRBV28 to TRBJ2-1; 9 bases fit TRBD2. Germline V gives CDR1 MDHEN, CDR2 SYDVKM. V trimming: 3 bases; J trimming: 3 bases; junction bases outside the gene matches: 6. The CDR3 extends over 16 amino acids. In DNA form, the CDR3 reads TGTGCCAGCAGTTTTGGCGGGAGGGATTTCTACAATGAGCAGTTCTTC. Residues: CASSFGGRDFYNEQFF.

CDR3 amino acids: CASSKILQGSSGANVLTF. In DNA form, the CDR3 reads TGTGCCAGCAGCAAGATACTCCAGGGGAGCTCTGGGGCCAACGTCCTGACTTTC. The chain recombines TRBV21-1 with TRBJ2-6; the table assigns TRBD1, which was not confirmed against the DNA. TRBV21-1 is noted as a pseudogene. This CDR3 contains 18 residues.

CDR3 region: CASSLGGGSQPQHF. DNA of the CDR3: TGTGCCAGCAGTTTAGGGGGGGGGAGTCAGCCCCAGCATTTT. The chain employs TRBV28 and TRBJ1-5; tentative D call: TRBD1 (5 bases). Germline V gives CDR1 MDHEN, CDR2 SYDVKM. CDR3 size: 14 residues. Trimming cost V 2 bases and J 6 bases, with 11 bases left between them.

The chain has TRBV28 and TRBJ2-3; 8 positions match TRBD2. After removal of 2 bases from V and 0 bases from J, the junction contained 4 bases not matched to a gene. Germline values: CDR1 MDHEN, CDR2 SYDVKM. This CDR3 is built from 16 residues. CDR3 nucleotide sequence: TGTGCCAGCAGTTTAAGAGTAGCGGGGAGCACAGATACGCAGTATTTT. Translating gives CASSLRVAGSTDTQYF.